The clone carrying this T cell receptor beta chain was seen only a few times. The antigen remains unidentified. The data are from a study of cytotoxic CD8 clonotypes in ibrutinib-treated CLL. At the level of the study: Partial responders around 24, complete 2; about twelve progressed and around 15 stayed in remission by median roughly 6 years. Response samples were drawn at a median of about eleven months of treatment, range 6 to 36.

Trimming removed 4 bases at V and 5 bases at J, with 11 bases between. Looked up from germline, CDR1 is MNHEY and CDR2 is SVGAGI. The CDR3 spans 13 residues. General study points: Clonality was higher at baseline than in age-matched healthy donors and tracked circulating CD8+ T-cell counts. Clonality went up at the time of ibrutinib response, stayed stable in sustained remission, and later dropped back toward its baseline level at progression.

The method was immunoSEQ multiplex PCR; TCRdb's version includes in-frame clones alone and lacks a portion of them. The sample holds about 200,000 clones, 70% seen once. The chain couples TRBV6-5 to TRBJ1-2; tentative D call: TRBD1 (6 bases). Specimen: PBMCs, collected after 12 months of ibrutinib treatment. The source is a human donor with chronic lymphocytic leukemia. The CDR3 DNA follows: TGTGCCAGCAGTTCATACAGGGAATATGGCTACACCTTC. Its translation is CASSSYREYGYTF.